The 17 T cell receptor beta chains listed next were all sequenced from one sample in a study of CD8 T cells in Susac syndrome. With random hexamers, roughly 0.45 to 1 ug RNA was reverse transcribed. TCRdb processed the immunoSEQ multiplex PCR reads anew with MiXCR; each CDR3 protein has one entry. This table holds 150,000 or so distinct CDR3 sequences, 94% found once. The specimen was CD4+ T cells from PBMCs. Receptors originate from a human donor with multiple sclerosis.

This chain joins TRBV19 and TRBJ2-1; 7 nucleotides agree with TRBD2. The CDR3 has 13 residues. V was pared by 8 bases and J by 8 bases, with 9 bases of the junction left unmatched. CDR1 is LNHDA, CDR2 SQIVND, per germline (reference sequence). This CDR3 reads CASGGVSIHEQFF. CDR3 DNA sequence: TGTGCCAGTGGGGGGGTCTCTATCCATGAGCAGTTCTTC. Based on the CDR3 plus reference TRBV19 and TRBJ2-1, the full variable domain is DGGITQSPKYLFRKEGQNVTLSCEQNLNHDAMYWYRQDPGQGLRLIYYSQIVNDFQKGDIAEGYSVSREKKESFPLTVTSAQKNPTAFYLCASGGVSIHEQFFGPGTRLTVL.

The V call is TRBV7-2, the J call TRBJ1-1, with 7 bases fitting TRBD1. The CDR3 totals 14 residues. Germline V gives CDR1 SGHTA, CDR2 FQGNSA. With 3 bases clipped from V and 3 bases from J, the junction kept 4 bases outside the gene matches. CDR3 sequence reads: CASSFDRVYTEAFF. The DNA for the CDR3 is TGTGCCAGCAGCTTTGACAGGGTGTACACTGAAGCTTTCTTT.

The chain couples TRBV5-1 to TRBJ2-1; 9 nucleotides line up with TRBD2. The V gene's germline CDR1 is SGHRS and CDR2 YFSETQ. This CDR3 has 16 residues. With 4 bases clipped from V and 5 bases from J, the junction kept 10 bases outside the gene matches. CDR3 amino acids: CASSLFSSGSNNEQFF. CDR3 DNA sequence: TGCGCCAGCAGCCTGTTTAGTAGCGGGAGTAACAATGAGCAGTTCTTC.

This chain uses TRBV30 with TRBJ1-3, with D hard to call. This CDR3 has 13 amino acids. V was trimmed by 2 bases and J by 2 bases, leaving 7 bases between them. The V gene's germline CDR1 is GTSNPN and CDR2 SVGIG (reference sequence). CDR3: CAWSRVAGNTIYF. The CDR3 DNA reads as TGTGCCTGGAGTAGGGTGGCTGGAAACACCATATATTTT. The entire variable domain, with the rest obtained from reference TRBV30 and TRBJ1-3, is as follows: SQTIHQWPATLVQPVGSPLSLECTVEGTSNPNLYWYRQAAGRGLQLLFYSVGIGQISSEVPQNLSASRPQDRQFILSSKKLLLSDSGFYLCAWSRVAGNTIYFGEGSWLTVV.

The CDR3 protein is CASSRRRNTEAFF. The CDR3 region has the DNA TGTGCCAGCAGTAGACGGAGGAACACTGAAGCTTTCTTT. The V and J genes are TRBV6-5 and TRBJ1-1; D unclear. The length of the CDR3 is 13 residues. CDR1 and CDR2 (germline): MNHEY, SVGAGI. V was trimmed by 5 bases and J by 1 base, leaving 8 bases between them.

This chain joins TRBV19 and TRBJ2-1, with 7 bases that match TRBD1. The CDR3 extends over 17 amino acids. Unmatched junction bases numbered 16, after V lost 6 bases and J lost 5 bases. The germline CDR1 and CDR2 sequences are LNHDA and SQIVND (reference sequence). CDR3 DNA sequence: TGTGCCAGTAGACTCGGGCCATTTAGACAGGGACACAATGAGCAGTTCTTC. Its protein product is CASRLGPFRQGHNEQFF.

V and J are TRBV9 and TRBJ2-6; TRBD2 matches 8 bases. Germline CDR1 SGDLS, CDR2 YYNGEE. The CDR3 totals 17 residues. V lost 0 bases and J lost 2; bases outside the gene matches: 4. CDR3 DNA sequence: TGTGCCAGCAGCGTAGGTAGCGGGAATGCTGGGGCCAACGTCCTGACTTTC. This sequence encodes CASSVGSGNAGANVLTF.

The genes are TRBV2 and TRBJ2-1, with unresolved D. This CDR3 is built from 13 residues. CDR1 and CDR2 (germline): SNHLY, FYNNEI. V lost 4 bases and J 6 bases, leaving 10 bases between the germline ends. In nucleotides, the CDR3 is TGTGCCAGCAGTGTTGATGGCCTCAATGAGCAGTTCTTC. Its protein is CASSVDGLNEQFF.

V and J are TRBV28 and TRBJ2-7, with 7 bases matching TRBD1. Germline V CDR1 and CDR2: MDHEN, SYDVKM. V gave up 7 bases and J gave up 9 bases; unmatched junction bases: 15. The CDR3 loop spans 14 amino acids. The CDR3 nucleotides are TGTGCCAGCAACGATTACAGGGGTGGTGATCTGCAGTACTTC. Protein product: CASNDYRGGDLQYF.

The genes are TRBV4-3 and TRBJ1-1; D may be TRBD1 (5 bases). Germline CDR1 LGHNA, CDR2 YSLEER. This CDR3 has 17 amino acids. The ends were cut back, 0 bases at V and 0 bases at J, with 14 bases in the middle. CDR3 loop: CASSQEAGQPLNTEAFF. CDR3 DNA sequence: TGCGCCAGCAGCCAAGAGGCAGGGCAGCCGTTGAACACTGAAGCTTTCTTT.

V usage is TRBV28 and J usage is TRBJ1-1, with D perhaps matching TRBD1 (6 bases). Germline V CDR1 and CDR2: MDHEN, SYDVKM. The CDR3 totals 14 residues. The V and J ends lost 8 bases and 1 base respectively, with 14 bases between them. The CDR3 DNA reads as TGTGCCAGCCGACGGGGGCCGTGGAACACTGAAGCTTTCTTT. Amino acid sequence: CASRRGPWNTEAFF.

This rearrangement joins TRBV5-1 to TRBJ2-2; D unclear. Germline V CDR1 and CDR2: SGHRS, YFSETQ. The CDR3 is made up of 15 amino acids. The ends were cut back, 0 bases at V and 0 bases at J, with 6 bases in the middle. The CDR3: CASSLAISNTGELFF. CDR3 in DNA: TGCGCCAGCAGCTTGGCCATTTCGAACACCGGGGAGCTGTTTTTT.

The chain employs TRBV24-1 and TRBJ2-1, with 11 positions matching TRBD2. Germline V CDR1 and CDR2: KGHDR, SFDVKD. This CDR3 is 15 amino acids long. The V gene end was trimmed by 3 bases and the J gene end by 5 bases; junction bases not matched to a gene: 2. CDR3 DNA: TGTGCCACCAGTGATGTGGGACTAGCGGACAATGAGCAGTTCTTC. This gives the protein CATSDVGLADNEQFF.

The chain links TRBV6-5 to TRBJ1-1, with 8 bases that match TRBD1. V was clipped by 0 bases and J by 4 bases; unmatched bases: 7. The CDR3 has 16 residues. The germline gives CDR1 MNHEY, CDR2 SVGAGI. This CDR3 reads CASSYSARGHITEAFF. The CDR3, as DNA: TGTGCCAGCAGTTACTCGGCCAGGGGGCATATCACTGAAGCTTTCTTT.

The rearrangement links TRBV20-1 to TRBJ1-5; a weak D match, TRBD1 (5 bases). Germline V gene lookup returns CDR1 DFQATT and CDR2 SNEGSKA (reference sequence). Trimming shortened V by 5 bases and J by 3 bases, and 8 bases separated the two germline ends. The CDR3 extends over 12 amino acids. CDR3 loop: CSASGTNQPQHF. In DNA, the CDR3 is TGCAGTGCTTCCGGGACCAATCAGCCCCAGCATTTT.

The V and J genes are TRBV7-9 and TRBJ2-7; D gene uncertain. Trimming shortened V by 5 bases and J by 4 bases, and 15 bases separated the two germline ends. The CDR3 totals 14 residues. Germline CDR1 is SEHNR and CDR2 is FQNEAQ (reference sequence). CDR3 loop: CASSPSPRGYEQYF. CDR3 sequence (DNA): TGTGCCAGCAGCCCTAGTCCCCGTGGGTACGAGCAGTACTTC.

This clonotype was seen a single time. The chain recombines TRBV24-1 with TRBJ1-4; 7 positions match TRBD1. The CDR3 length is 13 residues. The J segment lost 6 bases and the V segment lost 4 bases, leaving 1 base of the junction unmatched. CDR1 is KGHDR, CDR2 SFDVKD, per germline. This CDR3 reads CATSDGTDEKLFF. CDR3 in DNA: TGTGCCACCAGTGACGGGACAGATGAAAAACTGTTTTTT.